This record concerns one T cell receptor (beta chain) sequence. The antigen is undetermined. The CDR3 is 21 residues long. From germline, CDR1 is SNHLY and CDR2 FYNNEI. J lost 0 bases, V lost 5 bases, and 14 bases had no gene match. The source of the sample is a study of cytomegalovirus exposure and HLA in healthy donors. Notes on the study in general: Trimming of TCR beta V- and J-genes showed a link, identified in a later analysis, to a missense DCLRE1C variant. Most sequenced TCRs were rare (though some public TCRs occurred in many donors).

PCR involved 60 Vbeta and 13 Jbeta primers. Profiling relied on immunoSEQ multiplex PCR, and the TCRdb table lists in-frame clones only, not all of them. The sample has more than 85,000 clones, more than 60% seen once; the top ten hold roughly 6.2%. This clonotype was obtained from a man aged 30-40 years in good health and CMV-seropositive. The chain has TRBV2 and TRBJ2-3; 16 bases align to TRBD2. Material for sequencing was PBMCs. The CDR3 region has the DNA TGTGCCAGCAGTCTCCATAGGGGACTAGCGGGGGGGGAATCTAGCACAGATACGCAGTATTTT. This encodes CASSLHRGLAGGESSTDTQYF.